This T cell receptor (beta chain) was profiled in a study of CD8 T cells in ankylosing spondylitis. Study findings and constraints: Disease-linked clones were reportedly significantly enriched in matched ankylosing spondylitis synovial fluid. Ankylosing spondylitis blood appeared to be characterized by a TCR beta motif of under 10 highly homologous variants. Researchers report that disease-linked clones proved CD8+ and relatively rare in peripheral blood.

The CDR3 spans 17 residues. V shed 5 bases and J 4 bases; nucleotides not matched to a gene: 7. A few counts support this clonotype. Its antigen is unidentified. TCRdb re-called the 5' RACE reads with MiXCR, one entry per CDR3 protein. The sample consists of around 130,000 distinct CDR3 sequences, about a sixth of them appearing once. Sequencing was carried out using blood, either unsorted or a sorted T cell fraction (not recorded which). The origin of this receptor is a male donor with ankylosing spondylitis. The chain employs TRBV12-3 or TRBV12-4 and TRBJ2-2; 13 positions agree with TRBD2. CDR3 amino acids: CASSDGLAGAVTGELFF. In nucleotides, the CDR3 is TGTGCCAGCAGTGATGGACTAGCGGGAGCTGTCACCGGGGAGCTGTTTTTT.